The next 8 T cell receptor beta chains were all read from a single sample in a study of T cells in placental villitis. The libraries were made with immunoSEQ v4. Some clones are missing from TCRdb's copy, which holds only in-frame ones; the method was immunoSEQ multiplex PCR. The table shows about 300 clones, with roughly 98% occurring only once. Sequencing used placental tissue containing maternal and fetal cells. These TCRs come from a human donor in good health; the placental T cells may come from both mother and fetus.

V and J are TRBV21-1 and TRBJ1-1; whether TRBD1, the table's D call, matches the DNA was not checked. TRBV21-1 is a pseudogene segment. The CDR3 is 16 amino acids. The CDR3 reads CASRAKIDTIRTEAFF. The DNA for the CDR3 is TGTGCCAGCAGAGCCAAGATAGACACAATTCGCACTGAAGCTTTCTTT.

The rearrangement joins TRBV19 to TRBJ1-2, with 8 bases aligning to TRBD1. With V trimmed by 1 base and J by 4 bases, 5 bases remained unmatched. Germline loops: CDR1 LNHDA, CDR2 SQIVND (reference sequence). The length of the CDR3 is 15 residues. CDR3 loop: CASSIAGTGSYGYTF. Here the CDR3 DNA reads TGTGCCAGTAGTATAGCTGGGACAGGCAGCTATGGCTACACCTTC.

The V call is TRBV6-6, the J call TRBJ2-3; a weak D match, TRBD1 (6 bases). CDR1 MNHNY and CDR2 SVGAGI come from the germline V gene (reference sequence). V lost 7 bases and J 4 bases, leaving 15 bases between the germline ends. The CDR3 runs 14 residues. The CDR3 DNA follows: TGTGCCAGCACCCGCGGACAGATTTCAGATACGCAGTATTTT. Protein sequence: CASTRGQISDTQYF.

The gene calls are TRBV14 and TRBJ2-1, with 10 bases matching TRBD2. Germline CDR1 is SGHDN and CDR2 is FVKESK. The CDR3 consists of 18 residues. J gave up 0 bases and V 6 bases, and 11 bases lay outside the gene matches. The CDR3 DNA reads as TGTGCCAGCAGTTTAGCGGGAGGTATTTTGAGCTCCTACAATGAGCAGTTCTTC. Protein: CASSLAGGILSSYNEQFF. Using reference TRBV14 and TRBJ2-1 for the parts outside the CDR3, the full variable domain is EAGVTQFPSHSVIEKGQTVTLRCDPISGHDNLYWYRRVMGKEIKFLLHFVKESKQDESGMPNNRFLAERTGGTYSTLKVQPAELEDSGVYFCASSLAGGILSSYNEQFFGPGTRLTVL.

This chain connects TRBV5-1 to TRBJ2-3; TRBD1 matches 9 bases. The CDR3 has 16 amino acids. The ends lost 3 bases at V and 5 bases at J; junction bases unmatched: 10. CDR1 is SGHRS and CDR2 is YFSETQ in the germline V gene. CDR3 in DNA: TGCGCCAGCAGCTCGGGATACAGGGGGCATGGAGATACGCAGTATTTT. Translated: CASSSGYRGHGDTQYF. Using reference TRBV5-1 and TRBJ2-3 for the parts outside the CDR3, the full variable domain is KAGVTQTPRYLIKTRGQQVTLSCSPISGHRSVSWYQQTPGQGLQFLFEYFSETQRNKGNFPGRFSGRQFSNSRSEMNVSTLELGDSALYLCASSSGYRGHGDTQYFGPGTRLTVL.

CDR3 sequence reads: CASTVRQGRITEAFF. CDR3 nucleotide sequence: TGTGCCAGCACCGTTAGACAGGGGCGCATCACTGAAGCTTTCTTT. The chain combines TRBV2 with TRBJ1-1, with TRBD1 identical over 8 bases. The CDR3 has 15 residues. V dropped 7 bases and J dropped 4; count of bases not matched to a gene: 11. Per the germline V gene, CDR1 is SNHLY and CDR2 is FYNNEI.

The CDR3 nucleotides are TGCAGCGTTGAAGGATTGGCAGGGGGGGAAAAACTGTTTTTT. Its protein is CSVEGLAGGEKLFF. This chain links TRBV29-1 with TRBJ1-4; 7 bases map to TRBD1. Germline V lookup: CDR1 SQVTM, CDR2 ANQGSEA. The length of the CDR3 is 14 residues. V lost 1 base and J lost 8; bases outside the gene matches: 7.

The J gene is TRBJ1-1, the V gene TRBV27, with 9 bases matching TRBD1. CDR1 is MNHEY, CDR2 SMNVEV, per germline (reference sequence). The trim removed 5 bases at V and 8 bases at J, leaving 15 bases unmatched. The length of the CDR3 is 16 residues. The CDR3 region has the DNA TGTGCCAGCAGTCCAACAGGGGGCAGGGCCCTTGCGGAAGCTTTCTTT. It translates to CASSPTGGRALAEAFF.